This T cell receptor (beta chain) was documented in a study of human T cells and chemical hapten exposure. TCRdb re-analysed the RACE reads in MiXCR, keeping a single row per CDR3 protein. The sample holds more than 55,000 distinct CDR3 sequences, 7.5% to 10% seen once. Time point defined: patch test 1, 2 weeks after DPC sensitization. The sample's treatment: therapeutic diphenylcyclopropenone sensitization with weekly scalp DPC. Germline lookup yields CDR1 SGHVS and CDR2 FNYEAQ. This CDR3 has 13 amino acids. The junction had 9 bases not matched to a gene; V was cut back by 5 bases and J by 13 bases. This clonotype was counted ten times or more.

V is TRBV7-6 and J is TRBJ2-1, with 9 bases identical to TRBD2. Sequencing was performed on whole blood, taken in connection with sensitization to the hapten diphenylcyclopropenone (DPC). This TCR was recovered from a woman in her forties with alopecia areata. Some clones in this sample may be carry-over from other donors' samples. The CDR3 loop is CASSQGRGGIQFF. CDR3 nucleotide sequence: TGTGCCAGCAGCCAGGGGCGGGGGGGTATACAGTTCTTC.